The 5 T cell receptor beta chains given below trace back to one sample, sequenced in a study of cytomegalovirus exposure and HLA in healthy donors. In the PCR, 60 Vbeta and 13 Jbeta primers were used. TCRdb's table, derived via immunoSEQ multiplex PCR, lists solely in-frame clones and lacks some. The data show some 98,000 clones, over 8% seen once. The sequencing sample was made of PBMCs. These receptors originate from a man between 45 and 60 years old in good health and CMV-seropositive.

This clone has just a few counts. In DNA form, the CDR3 reads TGTGCCTGGAGGGGGAGGGGTTTGGTGGAGACCCAGTACTTC. Translated: CAWRGRGLVETQYF. This rearrangement joins TRBV30 to TRBJ2-5; TRBD2 matches at 7 bases. This CDR3 spans 14 amino acids. Germline lookup yields CDR1 GTSNPN and CDR2 SVGIG (reference sequence). Trimming cost V 3 bases and J 5 bases; bases outside gene matches: 9.

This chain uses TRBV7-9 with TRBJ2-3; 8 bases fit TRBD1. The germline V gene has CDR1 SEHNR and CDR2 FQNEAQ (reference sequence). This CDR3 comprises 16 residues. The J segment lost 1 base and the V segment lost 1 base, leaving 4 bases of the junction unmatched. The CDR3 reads CASSLGSGGGTDTQYF. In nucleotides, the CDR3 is TGTGCCAGCAGCTTAGGGTCAGGGGGCGGCACAGATACGCAGTATTTT.

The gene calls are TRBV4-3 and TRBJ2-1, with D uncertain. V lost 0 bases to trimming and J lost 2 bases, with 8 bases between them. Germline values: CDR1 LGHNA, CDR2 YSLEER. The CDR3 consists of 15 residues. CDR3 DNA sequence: TGCGCCAGCAGCCAAGATTTAAGCGCCTACAATGAGCAGTTCTTC. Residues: CASSQDLSAYNEQFF.

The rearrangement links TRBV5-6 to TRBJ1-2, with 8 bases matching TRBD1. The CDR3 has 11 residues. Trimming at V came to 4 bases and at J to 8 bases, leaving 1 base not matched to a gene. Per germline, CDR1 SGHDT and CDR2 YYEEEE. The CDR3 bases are TGTGCCAGCAGCCGGACAGGGGGCTACACCTTC. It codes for CASSRTGGYTF.

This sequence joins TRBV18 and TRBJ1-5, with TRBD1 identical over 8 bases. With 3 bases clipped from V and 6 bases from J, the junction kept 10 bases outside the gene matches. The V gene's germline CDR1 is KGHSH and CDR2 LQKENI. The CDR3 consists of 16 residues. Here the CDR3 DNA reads TGTGCCAGCTCACCGGTCTCAGGGGGCGGTCTTCAGCCCCAGCATTTT. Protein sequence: CASSPVSGGGLQPQHF.